The clone carrying this T cell receptor (beta chain) has just a few counts. The germline V gene has CDR1 MGHDK and CDR2 SYGVNS. V lost 8 bases and J 5 bases, leaving 17 bases between the germline ends. This CDR3 contains 14 residues. These data belong to a study of blood T cell repertoires in COVID-19. Study-wide background: Specimens from acute and convalescent COVID-19 originated in the United States, Italy and Spain. PBMCs, B-cell-depleted T cells, or T cells were the source of the cDNA or gDNA that made up the material.

Those enrolled, adults aged 18 to 89 years, came from some 23 US areas. Measured with immunoSEQ multiplex PCR; TCRdb has only the in-frame clones, and not every one. Among around 200,000 clones listed, 86% were seen once. This chain uses TRBV25-1 with TRBJ2-3; D is perhaps TRBD1 (7 bases). The receptor's source is a man in his forties with acute COVID-19. The sequencing input was PBMCs or T cells enriched from blood (not recorded which). CDR3 residues: CASERGQGGDTQYF. For the CDR3, the DNA is TGTGCCAGCGAAAGGGGGCAGGGAGGAGATACGCAGTATTTT.